These T cell receptor beta chains were read from a single sample in a study of regulatory T cells in long-lasting Graves disease. TCRdb re-derived calls from the multiplex PCR reads in MiXCR, one entry per CDR3 protein. This table holds approximately 500,000 distinct CDR3 sequences, roughly 21% found once. The material was peripheral blood mononuclear cells (PBMCs), obtained when the disease was refractory, from a patient treated with antithyroid drugs. The receptors stem from a female donor with Graves disease. Each CDR3 is given with its conserved first and last residue. Each record gives: J gene, CDR3 length, V gene, clone size, D gene, CDR3 DNA, CDR3 protein. D genes are given only for firm matches. Size is omitted from some rows. Given values are once, few, many or a class for expanded clones.

>TRBJ1-5|13|TRBV2|many|NA
TGTGCCAGCAGTGACAAGCTCTCGTGGCCCCAGCATTTT
CASSDKLSWPQHF
>TRBJ2-7|13|TRBV19|NA|NA
TGTGCCAGTAGTAACCGGGAAGACTACGAGCAGTACTTC
CASSNREDYEQYF
>TRBJ2-7|16|TRBV7-9|NA|TRBD1
TGTGCCAGCAGCTTAGTGCCCAGGGGGTCCTCCTACGAGCAGTACTTC
CASSLVPRGSSYEQYF
>TRBJ1-1|14|TRBV28|NA|TRBD1
TGTGCCAGAGGGCCGGGACAGCTGGGGACTGAAGCTTTCTTT
CARGPGQLGTEAFF
>TRBJ2-7|15|TRBV4-3|few|NA
TGCGCCAGCAGCCAAGCCCGGGATAGCTCCTACGAGCAGTACTTC
CASSQARDSSYEQYF
>TRBJ2-7|13|TRBV12-3/TRBV12-4|many|NA
TGTGCCAGCACCTTGGCTGCCTCCTACGAGCAGTACTTC
CASTLAASYEQYF
>TRBJ2-5|13|TRBV2|NA|NA
TGTGCCAGCAGTGCAGGCAGACAAGAGACTCAGTACTTC
CASSAGRQETQYF
>TRBJ1-4|16|TRBV28|many|TRBD1
TGTGCCAGCAGCATGCTATCAGGGGGCTGGGAGGAAAAACTGTTTTTT
CASSMLSGGWEEKLFF
>TRBJ1-2|16|TRBV15|once|NA
TGTGCCACCAGCAGAGATTATGACGGGACGAACTATGACTACACCTTC
CATSRDYDGTNYDYTF
>TRBJ2-3|17|TRBV19|few|TRBD2
TGTGCCAGTAGTATGGTCCTCGGGAGGGCCGGGACAGATACGCAGTATTTT
CASSMVLGRAGTDTQYF
>TRBJ2-5|16|TRBV9|few|NA
TGTGCCAGCAGCCCAAGGGGGGGGGGCCTGCAAGAGACCCAGTACTTC
CASSPRGGGLQETQYF
>TRBJ1-5|15|TRBV12-3/TRBV12-4|many|NA
TGTGCCAGTCGCCGGGGCTCCGGGAGCAATCAGCCCCAGCATTTT
CASRRGSGSNQPQHF
>TRBJ2-7|16|TRBV10-1|NA|NA
TGCGCCAGCCCCATTCGGGATTATCGGGGCTTGGGGGAGCAGTACTTC
CASPIRDYRGLGEQYF
>TRBJ2-7|13|TRBV20-1|many|NA
TGCAGTGCTGGGGTTGAGTATTCTTACGAGCAGTACTTC
CSAGVEYSYEQYF
>TRBJ2-5|12|TRBV29-1|NA|NA
TGCAGCGTGAGGGCTAGAGTGGAGACCCAGTACTTC
CSVRARVETQYF
>TRBJ2-7|13|TRBV12-3/TRBV12-4|many|NA
TGTGCCAGCAGTTGGAGGGGCGTGGGTGAGCAGTACTTC
CASSWRGVGEQYF
>TRBJ1-1|14|TRBV7-9|NA|NA
TGTGCCAGCCAATCTTCGTGGCAGAACACTGAAGCTTTCTTT
CASQSSWQNTEAFF
>TRBJ2-3|17|TRBV14|once|NA
TGTGCCAGCAGCTCCTACCAGACCCGGGAACGCACAGATACGCAGTATTTT
CASSSYQTRERTDTQYF
>TRBJ2-2|20|TRBV7-2|NA|TRBD2
TGTGCCAGCAGCCTATTAGGGGGCGGACTAGCGACAGGAGGGACCGGGGAGCTGTTTTTT
CASSLLGGGLATGGTGELFF
>TRBJ2-7|14|TRBV27|many|NA
TGTGCCAGCAGTGCTTTGAGCGCCAAGGGAGAGCAGTACTTC
CASSALSAKGEQYF
>TRBJ1-5|15|TRBV20-1|few|NA
TGCAGTGCCCGTGAGACAGGATATAGCAATCAGCCCCAGCATTTT
CSARETGYSNQPQHF
>TRBJ2-2|17|TRBV11-2|few|NA
TGTGCCAGCAGCTTAGATTTGGGTTTTGCGAACACCGGGGAGCTGTTTTTT
CASSLDLGFANTGELFF
>TRBJ2-7|15|TRBV4-1|NA|TRBD1
TGCGCCAGCAGCCAGGTGACAGGGGTTTCCTACGAGCAGTACTTC
CASSQVTGVSYEQYF
>TRBJ1-5|15|TRBV15|NA|TRBD1
TGTGCCACCAGCAGACAACAGGGGAGTAATCAGCCCCAGCATTTT
CATSRQQGSNQPQHF
>TRBJ1-2|14|TRBV20-1|few|TRBD1
TGCAGTGCTGGACTCCGGACAGGGGGCTATGGCTACACCTTC
CSAGLRTGGYGYTF
>TRBJ1-1|15|TRBV29-1|NA|TRBD1
TGCAGCGTTGTCCTAGAGACAGGGGTGAACACTGAAGCTTTCTTT
CSVVLETGVNTEAFF
>TRBJ1-4|13|TRBV28|many|TRBD1
TGTGCCAGCAGGGCTACAGGGGTAGTAAAACTGTTTTTT
CASRATGVVKLFF
>TRBJ1-5|17|TRBV12-3/TRBV12-4|many|NA
TGTGCCAGCAGTTTTTTCGGGGATGTAAGGGAAAATCAGCCCCAGCATTTT
CASSFFGDVRENQPQHF
>TRBJ1-6|16|TRBV3-1|NA|NA
TGTGCCAGCAGCCCCCGGGGTTCCTCCTATAATTCACCCCTCCACTTT
CASSPRGSSYNSPLHF
>TRBJ2-7|16|TRBV5-1|NA|TRBD2
TGCGCCAGCAGCCCCTCTCGCCAGCGGGGGGCGGAGGAGCAGTACTTC
CASSPSRQRGAEEQYF
>TRBJ2-7|14|TRBV5-6|NA|NA
TGTGCCAGCAGTTCCCGCGACAACGTTTACGAGCAGTACTTC
CASSSRDNVYEQYF
>TRBJ2-4|14|TRBV7-9|many|NA
TGTGCCAGCAGCCCCATTGTGTCCAAAAACATTCAGTACTTC
CASSPIVSKNIQYF
>TRBJ1-4|15|TRBV7-2|many|NA
TGTGCCAGCAGCTCTCGTAGCGGTCTTAATGAAAAACTGTTTTTT
CASSSRSGLNEKLFF
>TRBJ1-6|18|TRBV12-3/TRBV12-4|few|NA
TGTGCCAGCAGTTCCGGATGGCGGCTGAGCTCCTATAATTCACCCCTCCACTTT
CASSSGWRLSSYNSPLHF
>TRBJ1-2|16|TRBV27|few|TRBD1
TGTGCCAGCAGTTTAGTCGGACAGGGGGCTTACTATGGCTACACCTTC
CASSLVGQGAYYGYTF
>TRBJ1-4|10|TRBV19|many|NA
TGTGCCAGTCCGACGGGGTGGCTGTTTTTT
CASPTGWLFF
>TRBJ2-7|14|TRBV20-1|many|TRBD2
TGCAGTGCTAGGACGGGAGGGCCGGGGTACGAGCAGTACTTC
CSARTGGPGYEQYF
>TRBJ1-1|15|TRBV19|few|NA
TGTGCCAGTAGTATCCAGTGGGGCGGGAGCACTGAAGCTTTCTTT
CASSIQWGGSTEAFF
>TRBJ2-2|15|TRBV29-1|few|NA
TGCAGCGTTGATTTCGGGACCAAGAACACCGGGGAGCTGTTTTTT
CSVDFGTKNTGELFF
>TRBJ1-5|16|TRBV6-1|many|NA
TGTGCCAGCAGTGACTTATGGGGGGGTAGCAATCAGCCCCAGCATTTT
CASSDLWGGSNQPQHF
>TRBJ2-3|15|TRBV5-1|few|TRBD1
TGCGCCAGCAGCCCCAACAGGGGAAACGGGGATACGCAGTATTTT
CASSPNRGNGDTQYF
>TRBJ2-7|11|TRBV20-1|NA|NA
TGCAGTGCTAGCCCCCTTAAGGAGCAGTACTTC
CSASPLKEQYF
>TRBJ1-5|14|TRBV20-1|few|NA
TGCAGTGCGTCCAGGGTTTATGGCAATCAGCCCCAGCATTTT
CSASRVYGNQPQHF
>TRBJ2-3|15|TRBV28|NA|TRBD1
TGTGCCAGCAGCTCCCCCGGACAGGGCCCAGATACGCAGTATTTT
CASSSPGQGPDTQYF
>TRBJ2-2|16|TRBV24-1|few|NA
TGTGCCACCAGTGATCCGACCGACGAGAACACCGGGGAGCTGTTTTTT
CATSDPTDENTGELFF
>TRBJ2-7|17|TRBV27|NA|TRBD2
TGTGCCAGCAGTCCCAGGGAGGGCGGGAGGACCACCTACGAGCAGTACTTC
CASSPREGGRTTYEQYF
>TRBJ2-5|17|TRBV19|NA|NA
TGTGCCAGTACCCGGAGTGCCCTCCCGAACCTACAAGAGACCCAGTACTTC
CASTRSALPNLQETQYF
>TRBJ2-6|21|TRBV7-8|NA|NA
TGTGCCAGCAGCCCTGAACGTCGTCAGGGGGGCTCACGCTCTGGGGCCAACGTCCTGACTTTC
CASSPERRQGGSRSGANVLTF
>TRBJ1-4|14|TRBV11-2|many|NA
TGTGCCAGCAGCTTAGGGTCAGGGAATGAAAAACTGTTTTTT
CASSLGSGNEKLFF
>TRBJ2-7|12|TRBV28|NA|NA
TGTGCCAGCAGAATAGAGGGGTACGAGCAGTACTTC
CASRIEGYEQYF
>TRBJ1-2|13|TRBV4-1|NA|NA
TGCGCCAGCAGCCAAGTTCCGGGGGTTGGCTACACCTTC
CASSQVPGVGYTF
>TRBJ2-4|17|TRBV10-3|few|NA
TGTGCCATCAGTGAGTCCTCGGGACTTCAAGCCAAAAACATTCAGTACTTC
CAISESSGLQAKNIQYF